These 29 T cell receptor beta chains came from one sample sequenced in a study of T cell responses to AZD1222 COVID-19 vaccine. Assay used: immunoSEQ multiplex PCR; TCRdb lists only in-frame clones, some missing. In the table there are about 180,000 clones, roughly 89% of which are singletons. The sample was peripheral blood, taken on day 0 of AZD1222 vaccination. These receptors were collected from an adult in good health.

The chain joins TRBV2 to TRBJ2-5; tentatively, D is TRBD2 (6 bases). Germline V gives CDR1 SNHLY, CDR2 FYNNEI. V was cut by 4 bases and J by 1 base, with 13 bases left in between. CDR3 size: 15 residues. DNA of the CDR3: TGTGCCAGCAGTGTCACTAGCCGGGCCCAAGAGACCCAGTACTTC. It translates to CASSVTSRAQETQYF.

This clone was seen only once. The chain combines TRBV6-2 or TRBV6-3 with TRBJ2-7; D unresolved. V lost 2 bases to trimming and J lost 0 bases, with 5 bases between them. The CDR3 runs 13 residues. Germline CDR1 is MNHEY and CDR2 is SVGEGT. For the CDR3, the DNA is TGTGCCAGCAGTTACCCGTCCTCCTACGAGCAGTACTTC. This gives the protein CASSYPSSYEQYF.

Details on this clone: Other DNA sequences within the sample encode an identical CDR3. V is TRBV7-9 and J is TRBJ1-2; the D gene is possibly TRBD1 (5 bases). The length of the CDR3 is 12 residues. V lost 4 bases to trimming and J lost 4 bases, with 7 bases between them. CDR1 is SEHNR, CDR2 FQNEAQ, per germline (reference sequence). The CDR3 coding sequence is TGTGCCAGCAGCTCAGGGACCTATGGCTACACCTTC. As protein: CASSSGTYGYTF. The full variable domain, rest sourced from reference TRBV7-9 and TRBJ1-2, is DTGVSQNPRHKITKRGQNVTFRCDPISEHNRLYWYRQTLGQGPEFLTYFQNEAQLEKSRLLSDRFSAERPKGSFSTLEIQRTEQGDSAMYLCASSSGTYGYTFGSGTRLTVV.

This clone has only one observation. The CDR3 DNA follows: TGTGCCACTTTGAGGAGGGGCACTGAAGCTTTCTTT. Its protein product is CATLRRGTEAFF. The chain is built from TRBV13 and TRBJ1-1, with D tentatively TRBD1 (5 bases). With 10 bases removed from V and 4 bases from J, the gap between germline ends came to 13 bases. Germline V lookup: CDR1 PRHDT, CDR2 FYEKMQ (reference sequence). This CDR3 contains 12 residues.

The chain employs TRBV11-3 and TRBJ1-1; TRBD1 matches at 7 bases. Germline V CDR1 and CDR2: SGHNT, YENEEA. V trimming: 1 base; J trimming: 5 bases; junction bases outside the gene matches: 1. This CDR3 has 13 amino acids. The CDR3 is CASSLAGGTEAFF. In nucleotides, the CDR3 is TGTGCCAGCAGCTTAGCAGGGGGTACTGAAGCTTTCTTT.

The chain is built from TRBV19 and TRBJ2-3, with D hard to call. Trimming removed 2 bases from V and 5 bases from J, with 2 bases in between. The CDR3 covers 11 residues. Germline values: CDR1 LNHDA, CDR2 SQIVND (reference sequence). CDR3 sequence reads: CASSIKDTQYF. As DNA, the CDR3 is TGTGCCAGTAGTATAAAAGATACGCAGTATTTT. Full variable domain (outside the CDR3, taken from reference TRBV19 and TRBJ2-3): DGGITQSPKYLFRKEGQNVTLSCEQNLNHDAMYWYRQDPGQGLRLIYYSQIVNDFQKGDIAEGYSVSREKKESFPLTVTSAQKNPTAFYLCASSIKDTQYFGPGTRLTVL.

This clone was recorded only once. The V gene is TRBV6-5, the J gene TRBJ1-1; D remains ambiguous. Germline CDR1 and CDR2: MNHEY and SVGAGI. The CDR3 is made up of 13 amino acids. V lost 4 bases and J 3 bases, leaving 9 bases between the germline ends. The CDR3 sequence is CASSLGRDTEAFF. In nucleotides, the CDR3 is TGTGCCAGCAGTTTGGGGAGGGACACTGAAGCTTTCTTT.

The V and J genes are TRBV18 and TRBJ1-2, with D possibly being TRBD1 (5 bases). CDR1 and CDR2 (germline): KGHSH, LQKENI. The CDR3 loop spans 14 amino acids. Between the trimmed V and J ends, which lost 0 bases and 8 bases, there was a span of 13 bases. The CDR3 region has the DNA TGTGCCAGCTCACCACCGTCCAGGGTCGCGGGCTACACCTTC. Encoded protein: CASSPPSRVAGYTF. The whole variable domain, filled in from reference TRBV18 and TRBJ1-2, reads NAGVMQNPRHLVRRRGQEARLRCSPMKGHSHVYWYRQLPEEGLKFMVYLQKENIIDESGMPKERFSAEFPKEGPSILRIQQVVRGDSAAYFCASSPPSRVAGYTFGSGTRLTVV.

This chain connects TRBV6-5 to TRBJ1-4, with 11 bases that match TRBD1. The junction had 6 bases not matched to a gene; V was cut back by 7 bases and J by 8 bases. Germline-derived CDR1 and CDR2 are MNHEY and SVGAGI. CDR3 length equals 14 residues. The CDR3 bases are TGTGCCAGCAATCCCGGGACAGGGGGGGAAAAACTGTTTTTT. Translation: CASNPGTGGEKLFF.

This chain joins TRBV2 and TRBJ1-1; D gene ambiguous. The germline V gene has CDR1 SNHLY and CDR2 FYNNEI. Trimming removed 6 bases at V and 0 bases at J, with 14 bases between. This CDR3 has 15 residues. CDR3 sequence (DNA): TGTGCCAGCAGGAGAGGAGGGAACATGAACACTGAAGCTTTCTTT. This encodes CASRRGGNMNTEAFF.

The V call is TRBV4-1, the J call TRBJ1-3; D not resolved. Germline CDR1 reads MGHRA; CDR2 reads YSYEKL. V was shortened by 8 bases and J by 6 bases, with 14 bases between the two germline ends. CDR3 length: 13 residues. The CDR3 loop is CASSNDGINTIYF. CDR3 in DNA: TGCGCCAGCTCGAATGATGGGATAAACACCATATATTTT.

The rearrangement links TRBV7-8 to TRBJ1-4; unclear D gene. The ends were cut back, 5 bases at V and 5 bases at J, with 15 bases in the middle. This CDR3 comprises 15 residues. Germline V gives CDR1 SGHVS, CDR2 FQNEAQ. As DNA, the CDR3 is TGTGCCAGCAGCCTATTGGTTGGGGAGAATGAAAAACTGTTTTTT. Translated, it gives CASSLLVGENEKLFF.

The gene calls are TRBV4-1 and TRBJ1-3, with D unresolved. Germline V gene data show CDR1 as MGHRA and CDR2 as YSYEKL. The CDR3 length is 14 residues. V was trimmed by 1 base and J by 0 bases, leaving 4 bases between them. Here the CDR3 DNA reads TGCGCCAGCAGCCAAGGCTCCTCTGGAAACACCATATATTTT. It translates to CASSQGSSGNTIYF.

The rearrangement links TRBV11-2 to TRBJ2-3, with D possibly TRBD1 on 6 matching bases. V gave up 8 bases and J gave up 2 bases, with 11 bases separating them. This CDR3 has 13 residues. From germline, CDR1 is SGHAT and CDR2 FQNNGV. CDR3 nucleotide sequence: TGTGCCAGCGAAGGACAGAACACAGATACGCAGTATTTT. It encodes CASEGQNTDTQYF.

CDR3: CASSAGTGNTEAFF. The CDR3 DNA is TGCGCCAGCAGCGCCGGGACAGGTAACACTGAAGCTTTCTTT. The chain links TRBV5-1 to TRBJ1-1; 8 bases are a match to TRBD1. CDR3 length equals 14 residues. The germline CDR1 and CDR2 sequences are SGHRS and YFSETQ. V lost 4 bases, J lost 2 bases, and 4 bases stayed unmatched.

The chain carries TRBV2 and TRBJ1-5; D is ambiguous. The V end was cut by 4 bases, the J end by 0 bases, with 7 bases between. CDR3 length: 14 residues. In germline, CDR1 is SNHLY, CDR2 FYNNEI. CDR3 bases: TGTGCCAGCAGTGTGGAGAATAGCAATCAGCCCCAGCATTTT. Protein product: CASSVENSNQPQHF.

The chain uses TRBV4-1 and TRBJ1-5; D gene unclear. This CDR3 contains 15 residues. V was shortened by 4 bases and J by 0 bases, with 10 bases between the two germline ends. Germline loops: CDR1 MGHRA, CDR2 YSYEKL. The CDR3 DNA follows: TGCGCCAGCAGCCCGTGGAGGGATAGCAATCAGCCCCAGCATTTT. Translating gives CASSPWRDSNQPQHF.

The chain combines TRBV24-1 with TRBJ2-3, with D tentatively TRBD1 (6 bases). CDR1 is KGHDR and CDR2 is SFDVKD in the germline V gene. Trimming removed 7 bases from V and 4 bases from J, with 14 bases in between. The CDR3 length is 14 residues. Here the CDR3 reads CATSTDRPADTQYF. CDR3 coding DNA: TGTGCCACCAGCACCGACAGGCCCGCAGATACGCAGTATTTT.

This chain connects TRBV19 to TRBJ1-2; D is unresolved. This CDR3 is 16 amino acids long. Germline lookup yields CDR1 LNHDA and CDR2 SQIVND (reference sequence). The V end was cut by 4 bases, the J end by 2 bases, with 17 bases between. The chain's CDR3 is CASSTDWGEGNYGYTF. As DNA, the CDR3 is TGTGCCAGTAGTACGGACTGGGGTGAAGGAAACTATGGCTACACCTTC.

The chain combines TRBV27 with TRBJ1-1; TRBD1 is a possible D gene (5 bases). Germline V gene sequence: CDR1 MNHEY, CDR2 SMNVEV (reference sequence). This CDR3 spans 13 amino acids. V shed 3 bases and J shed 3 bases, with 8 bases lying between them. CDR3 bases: TGTGCCAGCAGTTTTCTACAGGACACTGAAGCTTTCTTT. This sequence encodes CASSFLQDTEAFF.

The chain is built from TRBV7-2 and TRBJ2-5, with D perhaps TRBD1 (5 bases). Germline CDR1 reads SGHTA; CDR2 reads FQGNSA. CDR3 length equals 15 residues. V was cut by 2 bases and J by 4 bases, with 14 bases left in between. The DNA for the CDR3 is TGTGCCAGCAGCTTAACCGCAGGGAAGTTAGAGACCCAGTACTTC. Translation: CASSLTAGKLETQYF.

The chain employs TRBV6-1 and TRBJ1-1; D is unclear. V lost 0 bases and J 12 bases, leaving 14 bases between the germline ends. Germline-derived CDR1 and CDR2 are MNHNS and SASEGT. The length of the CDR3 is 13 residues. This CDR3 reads CASSEANNLQPFF. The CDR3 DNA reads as TGTGCCAGCAGTGAAGCAAATAATCTACAGCCTTTCTTT.

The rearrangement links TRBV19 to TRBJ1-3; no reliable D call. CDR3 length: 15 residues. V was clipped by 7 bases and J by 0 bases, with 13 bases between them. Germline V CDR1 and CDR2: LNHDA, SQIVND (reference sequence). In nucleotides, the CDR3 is TGTGCCAGTAAACTCGACGGGAGCTCTGGAAACACCATATATTTT. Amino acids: CASKLDGSSGNTIYF.

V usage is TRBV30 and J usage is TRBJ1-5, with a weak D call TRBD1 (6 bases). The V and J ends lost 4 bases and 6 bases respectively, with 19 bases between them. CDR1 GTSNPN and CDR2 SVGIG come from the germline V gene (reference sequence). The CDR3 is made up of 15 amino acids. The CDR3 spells CAWTGWGHESQPQHF. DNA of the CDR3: TGTGCCTGGACTGGCTGGGGGCATGAGAGTCAGCCCCAGCATTTT.

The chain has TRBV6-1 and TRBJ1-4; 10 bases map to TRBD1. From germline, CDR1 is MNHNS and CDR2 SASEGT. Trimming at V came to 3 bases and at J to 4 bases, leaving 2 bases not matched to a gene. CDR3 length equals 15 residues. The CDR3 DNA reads TGTGCCAGCAGTGAGGGACAGGGGATTAATGAAAAACTGTTTTTT. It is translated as CASSEGQGINEKLFF.

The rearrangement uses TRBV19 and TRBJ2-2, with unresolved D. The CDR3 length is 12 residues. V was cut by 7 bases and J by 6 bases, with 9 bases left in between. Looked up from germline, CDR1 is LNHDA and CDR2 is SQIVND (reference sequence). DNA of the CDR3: TGTGCCAGTAATTGGGGATCCGGGGAGCTGTTTTTT. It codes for CASNWGSGELFF. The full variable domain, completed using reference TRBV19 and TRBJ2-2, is DGGITQSPKYLFRKEGQNVTLSCEQNLNHDAMYWYRQDPGQGLRLIYYSQIVNDFQKGDIAEGYSVSREKKESFPLTVTSAQKNPTAFYLCASNWGSGELFFGEGSRLTVL.

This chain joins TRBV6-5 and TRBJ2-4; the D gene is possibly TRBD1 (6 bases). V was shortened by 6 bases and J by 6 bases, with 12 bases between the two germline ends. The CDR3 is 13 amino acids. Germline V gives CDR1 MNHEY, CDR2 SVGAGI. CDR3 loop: CASSEGQRNIQYF. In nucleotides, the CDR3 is TGTGCCAGCAGCGAGGGACAACGAAACATTCAGTACTTC.

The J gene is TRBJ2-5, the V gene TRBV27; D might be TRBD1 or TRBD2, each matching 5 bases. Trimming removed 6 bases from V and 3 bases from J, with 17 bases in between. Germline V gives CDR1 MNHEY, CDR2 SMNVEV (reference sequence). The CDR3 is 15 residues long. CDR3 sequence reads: CASRNTRDGKETQYF. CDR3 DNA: TGTGCCAGCAGGAATACTCGGGACGGAAAAGAGACCCAGTACTTC.

The CDR3 is CASSPGATTGGHEQYF. CDR3 coding DNA: TGTGCCAGCTCTCCTGGGGCAACCACAGGGGGACACGAGCAGTACTTC. The chain carries TRBV9 and TRBJ2-7; 8 bases line up with TRBD1. V lost 7 bases to trimming and J lost 5 bases; unmatched junction nucleotides: 17. The V gene's germline CDR1 is SGDLS and CDR2 YYNGEE. This CDR3 has 16 residues.